The present T cell receptor (beta chain) was sequenced within a study of T-cell reconstitution after alpha-beta-depleted transplantation in children. TCRbeta library construction was performed incorporating unique molecular identifiers. TCRdb ran MiXCR on the PCR reads and lists one entry per CDR3 protein. The sample lists some 550,000 distinct CDR3 sequences; approximately 16% were seen once. This clonotype was picked up many times. The CDR3 covers 18 residues. Trimming removed 1 base from V and 1 base from J, with 16 bases in between. This TCR was recovered from a human donor who donated a stem cell graft to a child with acute lymphoblastic leukemia. The V call is TRBV12-3 or TRBV12-4, the J call TRBJ2-2, with D unclear. Sequencing was performed on PBMCs from the stem cell graft donor, taken from the stem cell graft. CDR3 region: CASSLEGGPSLNTGELFF. CDR3 coding DNA: TGTGCCAGCAGTTTAGAAGGCGGACCCTCGCTGAACACCGGGGAGCTGTTTTTT.